One sample yielded the 20 T cell receptor beta chains listed below, sequenced in a study of cytomegalovirus exposure and HLA in healthy donors. PCR used 60 Vbeta primers and 13 Jbeta primers. Using immunoSEQ multiplex PCR, the repertoire was profiled, and TCRdb retains in-frame clones only, with some absent. The table shows more than 65,000 clones, with about 74% occurring only once. Sequencing input: PBMCs. The receptors shown here come from a woman between 45 and 60 years old in good health and CMV-seropositive.

The chain has TRBV19 and TRBJ1-1; 8 bases line up with TRBD1. The V gene's germline CDR1 is LNHDA and CDR2 SQIVND (reference sequence). V lost 4 bases to trimming and J lost 8 bases; unmatched junction nucleotides: 6. The CDR3 loop spans 13 amino acids. CDR3 protein: CASSKRGQVEAFF. The CDR3 coding sequence is TGTGCCAGTAGTAAAAGGGGACAGGTCGAAGCTTTCTTT.

The rearrangement uses TRBV9 and TRBJ2-7; D might be TRBD2 (5 bases). Trimming left V 1 base short and J 5 bases short, with 10 bases between. Germline CDR1 SGDLS, CDR2 YYNGEE. This CDR3 comprises 13 residues. CDR3 DNA: TGTGCCAGCAGCGTATCAACCGGGAACGAGCAGTACTTC. Translation gives CASSVSTGNEQYF.

V and J are TRBV30 and TRBJ1-1; a possible D gene is TRBD1 (6 bases). The germline CDR1 and CDR2 sequences are GTSNPN and SVGIG (reference sequence). CDR3 size: 14 residues. V was pared by 2 bases and J by 3 bases, with 13 bases between. CDR3 sequence reads: CAWSSGQWDTEAFF. CDR3 DNA sequence: TGTGCCTGGAGTTCTGGACAGTGGGACACTGAAGCTTTCTTT.

The chain is built from TRBV7-9 and TRBJ1-2, with 11 bases that match TRBD1. The germline V gene has CDR1 SEHNR and CDR2 FQNEAQ (reference sequence). CDR3 size: 13 residues. V shed 6 bases, J shed 8 bases, and the junction held 5 bases outside the gene matches. The CDR3 region is CASSYGTGGGYTF. The CDR3 bases are TGTGCCAGCAGTTACGGGACAGGGGGAGGCTACACCTTC. Full variable domain (remainder filled in from reference TRBV7-9 and TRBJ1-2): DTGVSQNPRHKITKRGQNVTFRCDPISEHNRLYWYRQTLGQGPEFLTYFQNEAQLEKSRLLSDRFSAERPKGSFSTLEIQRTEQGDSAMYLCASSYGTGGGYTFGSGTRLTVV.

In its sample, this clone was seen once. The chain recombines TRBV7-8 with TRBJ2-1; D is unclear. Trimming took 1 base from V and 0 from J, leaving 7 bases between them. The CDR3 spans 15 residues. Per germline, CDR1 SGHVS and CDR2 FQNEAQ. The DNA for the CDR3 is TGTGCCAGCAGCTTAGACCTTAGCTCCTACAATGAGCAGTTCTTC. Protein product: CASSLDLSSYNEQFF.

This rearrangement joins TRBV13 to TRBJ1-1, with TRBD1 as a possible D gene (6 bases). Trimming took off 4 bases at V and 1 base at J, with 22 bases between the two ends. The germline gives CDR1 PRHDT, CDR2 FYEKMQ (reference sequence). This CDR3 region has 18 residues. The CDR3 protein is CASSSQLEPGQWNTEAFF. CDR3 nucleotide sequence: TGTGCCAGCAGCTCCCAACTTGAGCCTGGACAGTGGAACACTGAAGCTTTCTTT.

The chain couples TRBV25-1 to TRBJ2-3, with 7 bases that match TRBD1. V gave up 7 bases and J gave up 5 bases; unmatched junction bases: 12. Germline lookup yields CDR1 MGHDK and CDR2 SYGVNS. This CDR3 is built from 15 residues. CDR3 protein: CASTPKTGFGDTQYF. The DNA for the CDR3 is TGTGCCAGCACTCCAAAGACAGGGTTTGGAGATACGCAGTATTTT.

CDR3 DNA: TGTGCCAGCTCACAACAGGGCAACATGAACACTGAAGCTTTCTTT. This encodes CASSQQGNMNTEAFF. The J gene is TRBJ1-1, the V gene TRBV18; D possibly corresponds to TRBD1 (6 bases). Germline loops: CDR1 KGHSH, CDR2 LQKENI. V was pared by 4 bases and J by 0 bases, with 12 bases between. The CDR3 is 15 amino acids.

This rearrangement joins TRBV5-6 to TRBJ1-5, with D hard to call. Trimming stripped 0 bases from V and 7 bases from J, with 14 bases between. The germline V gene has CDR1 SGHDT and CDR2 YYEEEE. This CDR3 spans 15 amino acids. CDR3 loop: CASSLAEEGGQPQHF. In nucleotides, the CDR3 is TGTGCCAGCAGCTTGGCCGAGGAGGGCGGACAGCCCCAGCATTTT. The full variable domain, its missing parts supplied by reference TRBV5-6 and TRBJ1-5, is DAGVTQSPTHLIKTRGQQVTLRCSPKSGHDTVSWYQQALGQGPQFIFQYYEEEERQRGNFPDRFSGHQFPNYSSELNVNALLLGDSALYLCASSLAEEGGQPQHFGDGTRLSIL.

V is TRBV5-1 and J is TRBJ1-2, with D possibly matching TRBD1 (5 bases). The CDR3 contains 17 residues. From germline, CDR1 is SGHRS and CDR2 YFSETQ. Trimming removed 3 bases at V and 0 bases at J, with 18 bases between. The CDR3 spells CASSSGLNSEANYGYTF. The CDR3 coding sequence is TGCGCCAGCAGCTCGGGACTGAACAGCGAAGCTAACTATGGCTACACCTTC. Full variable domain (missing parts from reference TRBV5-1 and TRBJ1-2): KAGVTQTPRYLIKTRGQQVTLSCSPISGHRSVSWYQQTPGQGLQFLFEYFSETQRNKGNFPGRFSGRQFSNSRSEMNVSTLELGDSALYLCASSSGLNSEANYGYTFGSGTRLTVV.

This clone has only a few counts. The genes are TRBV6-6 and TRBJ2-7; maybe TRBD1 (6 bases). The CDR3 runs 15 residues. The V end lost 0 bases, the J end lost 2 bases, and 11 bases lay between the germline ends. Germline CDR1 is MNHNY and CDR2 is SVGAGI (reference sequence). Here the CDR3 reads CASSYSFEGAYEQYF. The CDR3 DNA is TGTGCCAGCAGTTACTCGTTTGAGGGGGCCTACGAGCAGTACTTC.

This clone is medium-sized (0.01 to 0.1%) by share. The CDR3 loop reads CASGQTSYEQYF. The CDR3 DNA sequence: TGTGCCAGCGGACAGACTTCCTACGAGCAGTACTTC. The chain has TRBV6-1 and TRBJ2-7, with D tentatively TRBD1 (6 bases). The CDR3 sequence is 12 residues long. V gave up 8 bases and J gave up 1 base, with 9 bases separating them. Germline V gives CDR1 MNHNS, CDR2 SASEGT.

This chain links TRBV20-1 with TRBJ1-2, with D tentatively TRBD1 (5 bases). The CDR3 runs 11 residues. V was pared by 2 bases and J by 7 bases, with 8 bases between. Germline V gene data show CDR1 as DFQATT and CDR2 as SNEGSKA (reference sequence). Here the CDR3 reads CSARWGGGYTF. The CDR3 DNA reads TGCAGTGCTAGATGGGGCGGTGGCTACACCTTC.

As DNA, the CDR3 is TGTGCCAGCAGCTTGGTGGGGCGCAGGGCGGTAGTATCTGAAGCTTTCTTT. As protein: CASSLVGRRAVVSEAFF. The chain couples TRBV5-6 to TRBJ1-1; tentative D call: TRBD1 (5 bases). Germline V gene sequence: CDR1 SGHDT, CDR2 YYEEEE. This CDR3 has 17 amino acids. The V end lost 0 bases, the J end lost 6 bases, and 21 bases lay between the germline ends. Looking up the rest from reference TRBV5-6 and TRBJ1-1 gives the full variable domain: DAGVTQSPTHLIKTRGQQVTLRCSPKSGHDTVSWYQQALGQGPQFIFQYYEEEERQRGNFPDRFSGHQFPNYSSELNVNALLLGDSALYLCASSLVGRRAVVSEAFFGQGTRLTVV.

The V call is TRBV7-9, the J call TRBJ2-5, with D unclear. With 2 bases removed from V and 5 bases from J, the gap between germline ends came to 6 bases. The CDR3 has 12 residues. Germline V gives CDR1 SEHNR, CDR2 FQNEAQ (reference sequence). CDR3 sequence: CASSLILETQYF. In DNA form, the CDR3 reads TGTGCCAGCAGCTTAATTCTGGAGACCCAGTACTTC.

The chain combines TRBV5-8 with TRBJ1-5; 8 nucleotides match TRBD1. This CDR3 has 16 residues. Germline assignment: CDR1 SGHTS and CDR2 YDEGEE. J was trimmed by 6 bases and V by 4 bases; bases with no gene match: 12. The CDR3 sequence: CASSDGQGGVVQPQHF. The CDR3 DNA follows: TGTGCCAGCAGCGACGGACAGGGAGGTGTGGTTCAGCCCCAGCATTTT.

This chain joins TRBV28 and TRBJ1-2; D may be TRBD1 (5 bases). Between the trimmed V and J ends, which lost 3 bases and 8 bases, there was a span of 10 bases. The CDR3 extends over 12 amino acids. Germline CDR1 and CDR2: MDHEN and SYDVKM. Written as DNA, the CDR3 is TGTGCCAGCAGTTTCGGGGGTGACGGCTACACCTTC. Translating it yields CASSFGGDGYTF.

This clone was detected a few times. The chain recombines TRBV2 with TRBJ1-2; weak D call: TRBD1 (5 bases). CDR3 length: 12 residues. From germline, CDR1 is SNHLY and CDR2 FYNNEI. The germline V and J ends were trimmed by 3 bases and 6 bases, with 8 bases remaining between them. CDR3 in amino acids: CASSDRADGYTF. The CDR3 DNA reads TGTGCCAGCAGTGACAGGGCGGATGGCTACACCTTC.

This clone was observed a single time. The rearrangement uses TRBV6-1 and TRBJ2-3; 7 positions match TRBD1. This CDR3 has 15 residues. The germline V gene has CDR1 MNHNS and CDR2 SASEGT. V dropped 2 bases and J dropped 5; count of bases not matched to a gene: 7. Here the CDR3 DNA reads TGTGCCAGCAGTGAATATAGGGGGCCTGTAGATACGCAGTATTTT. Amino acids: CASSEYRGPVDTQYF.

This clone was detected only once. V and J are TRBV4-1 and TRBJ1-2; the match to TRBD1 covers 7 bases. Germline V gives CDR1 MGHRA, CDR2 YSYEKL. The junction had 9 bases not matched to a gene; V was cut back by 0 bases and J by 5 bases. The CDR3 runs to 16 residues. In DNA form, the CDR3 reads TGCGCCAGCAGCCAAGAAGGTGGTGCCAGGGGGTATGGCTACACCTTC. Protein: CASSQEGGARGYGYTF.